What follows is one T cell receptor (beta chain) and its context. V dropped 2 bases and J dropped 1 base, with 9 bases sitting between them. Germline loops: CDR1 SGDLS, CDR2 YYNGEE. The CDR3 sequence is 14 residues long. Patients from Seattle were sampled longitudinally, starting during active infection. Per the study methods: Nucleated cell counts were estimated from reference gene primer amplification. Repertoires were generated with immunoSEQ multiplex PCR, while TCRdb's copy carries only in-frame clones and drops some. V, J and clone size are taken as reported in that table, and D and trimming were inferred from the DNA itself. The sample records some 360,000 clones, about 92% being singletons. The source of the sample is a study of blood T cell repertoires in COVID-19. Across the whole study: Samples came from the United States, Italy and Spain, spanning acute and convalescent COVID-19. From T cells, B-cell-depleted T cells, or PBMCs came the material, which was cDNA or gDNA.

The V and J genes are TRBV9 and TRBJ2-5, with D hard to call. What was sequenced was peripheral blood. The clonotype comes from a woman in her sixties or seventies with COVID-19, enrolled during active disease. CDR3 loop: CASSVGQAQETQYF. The CDR3 nucleotides are TGTGCCAGCAGCGTTGGGCAGGCCCAAGAGACCCAGTACTTC.